These T cell receptor beta chains were read from a single sample in a study of blood T cells in healthy people across ages. Each CDR3 protein is one row after TCRdb ran MiXCR on the 5' RACE reads. This table has around 1.5 million distinct CDR3 sequences, 59% appearing once. Sequencing used blood. The receptors come from a man aged 18 to 35 in good health. Each CDR3 is given with its conserved first and last residue. A D gene is named only where the DNA matches it firmly. Not all rows give a size; the values are once, few, many and, for expanded clones, a class.

j_gene: TRBJ2-5; abundance: many; v_gene: TRBV5-6; d_gene: NA; CDR3nt: TGTGCCAGCAGCTGGGACTCCCAAGAGACCCAGTACTTC; CDR3aa: CASSWDSQETQYF
j_gene: TRBJ1-1; abundance: NA; v_gene: TRBV12-3/TRBV12-4; d_gene: NA; CDR3nt: TGTGCCAGCAACCCGGCAGCAGCTACTGAAGCTTTCTTT; CDR3aa: CASNPAAATEAFF
j_gene: TRBJ2-1; abundance: NA; v_gene: TRBV12-3/TRBV12-4; d_gene: NA; CDR3nt: TGTGCCAGCAGTTCTTTAGCGGCCCTCTCCTACAATGAGCAGTTCTTC; CDR3aa: CASSSLAALSYNEQFF
j_gene: TRBJ1-5; abundance: few; v_gene: TRBV27; d_gene: NA; CDR3nt: TGTGCCAGCAGTTTTAGGGACGGCAATCAGCCCCAGCATTTT; CDR3aa: CASSFRDGNQPQHF
j_gene: TRBJ2-1; abundance: NA; v_gene: TRBV25-1; d_gene: TRBD1; CDR3nt: TGTGCCAGCAGTGAGACAGGGATAAACTACAATGAGCAGTTCTTC; CDR3aa: CASSETGINYNEQFF
j_gene: TRBJ2-5; abundance: NA; v_gene: TRBV20-1; d_gene: NA; CDR3nt: TGCAGTGTCCCGGGCCTTGGACAAGAGACCCAGTACTTC; CDR3aa: CSVPGLGQETQYF
j_gene: TRBJ1-4; abundance: NA; v_gene: TRBV12-3/TRBV12-4; d_gene: TRBD1; CDR3nt: TGTGCCAGCCTGAGGGACAGGGAATATAAACTGTTTTTT; CDR3aa: CASLRDREYKLFF
j_gene: TRBJ2-7; abundance: few; v_gene: TRBV11-2; d_gene: TRBD1; CDR3nt: TGTGCCAGCAGCTTAGTCGGGACAGGTAACTACGAGCAGTACTTC; CDR3aa: CASSLVGTGNYEQYF
j_gene: TRBJ2-7; abundance: NA; v_gene: TRBV29-1; d_gene: NA; CDR3nt: TGCAGCGTCCGTAGAGGGCTCGAGCAGTACTTC; CDR3aa: CSVRRGLEQYF
j_gene: TRBJ2-7; abundance: many; v_gene: TRBV6-1; d_gene: NA; CDR3nt: TGTGCCAGCAGTGAACCCGACAGGTCCTACGAGCAGTACTTC; CDR3aa: CASSEPDRSYEQYF
j_gene: TRBJ2-5; abundance: few; v_gene: TRBV20-1; d_gene: TRBD2; CDR3nt: TGCAGTGCTGGACTAGCGGATAACCAAGAGACCCAGTACTTC; CDR3aa: CSAGLADNQETQYF
j_gene: TRBJ2-7; abundance: NA; v_gene: TRBV3-1; d_gene: TRBD1; CDR3nt: TGTGCCAGCAGCCAAGGAGGGACAGCCCCTACCGAGCAGTACTTC; CDR3aa: CASSQGGTAPTEQYF
j_gene: TRBJ2-6; abundance: NA; v_gene: TRBV19; d_gene: NA; CDR3nt: TGTGCCAGTAGGGGTGGAAGCTCTGGGGCCAACGTCCTGACTTTC; CDR3aa: CASRGGSSGANVLTF
j_gene: TRBJ2-5; abundance: NA; v_gene: TRBV7-6; d_gene: NA; CDR3nt: TGTGCCAGCAGCTTAGGGCCAGTTACCAACCAAGAGACCCAGTACTTC; CDR3aa: CASSLGPVTNQETQYF